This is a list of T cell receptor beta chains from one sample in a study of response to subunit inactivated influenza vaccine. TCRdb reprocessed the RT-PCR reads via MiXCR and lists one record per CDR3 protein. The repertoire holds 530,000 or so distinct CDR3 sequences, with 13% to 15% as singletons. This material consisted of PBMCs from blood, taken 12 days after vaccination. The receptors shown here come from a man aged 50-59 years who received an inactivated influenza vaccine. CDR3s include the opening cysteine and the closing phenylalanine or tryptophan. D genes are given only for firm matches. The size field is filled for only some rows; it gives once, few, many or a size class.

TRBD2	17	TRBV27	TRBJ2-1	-	CASSWDLSISGTNEQFF	TGTGCCAGCAGTTGGGACCTTTCGATTAGCGGGACCAATGAGCAGTTCTTC
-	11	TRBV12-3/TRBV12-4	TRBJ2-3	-	CASRMLDTQYF	TGTGCCAGCAGGATGCTAGATACGCAGTATTTT
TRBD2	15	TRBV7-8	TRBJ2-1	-	CASSSTGGGYNEQFF	TGTGCCAGCAGTTCCACTGGCGGGGGGTACAATGAGCAGTTCTTC
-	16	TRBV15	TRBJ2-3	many	CATSSGDSGIRDTQYF	TGTGCCACCAGCAGTGGAGATAGCGGTATTCGGGATACGCAGTATTTT
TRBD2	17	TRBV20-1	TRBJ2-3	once	CSARDLLAGGLTDTQYF	TGCAGTGCTAGAGATCTGCTAGCGGGGGGGCTCACAGATACGCAGTATTTT
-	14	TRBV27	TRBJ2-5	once	CASSLQGRRETQYF	TGTGCCAGCAGTCTCCAGGGACGGAGAGAGACCCAGTACTTC
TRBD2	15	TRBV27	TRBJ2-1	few	CASKLSGGAYNEQFF	TGTGCCAGCAAACTAAGCGGGGGGGCCTACAATGAGCAGTTCTTC
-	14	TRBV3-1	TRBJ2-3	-	CASSHGGQSDTQYF	TGTGCCAGCAGCCACGGGGGGCAGTCGGATACGCAGTATTTT
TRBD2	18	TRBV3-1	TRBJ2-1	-	CASSPGLAGARLRSEQFF	TGTGCCAGCAGCCCGGGACTAGCGGGAGCACGGTTACGGTCTGAGCAGTTCTTC
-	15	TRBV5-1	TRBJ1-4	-	CASRGGGTLGEKLFF	TGCGCCAGCCGAGGAGGTGGAACCTTGGGGGAAAAACTGTTTTTT